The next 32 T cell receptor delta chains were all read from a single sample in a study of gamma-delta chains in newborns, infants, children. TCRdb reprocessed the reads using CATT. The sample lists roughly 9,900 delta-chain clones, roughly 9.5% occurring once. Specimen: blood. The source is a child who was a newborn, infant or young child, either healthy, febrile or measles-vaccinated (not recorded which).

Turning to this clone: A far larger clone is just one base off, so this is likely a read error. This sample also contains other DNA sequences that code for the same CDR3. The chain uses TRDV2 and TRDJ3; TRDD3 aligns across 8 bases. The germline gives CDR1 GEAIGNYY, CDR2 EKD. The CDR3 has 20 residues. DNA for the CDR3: TGTGCCTGCGACACCGCTACTGGGGGCCCCCCCTCCTGGGACACCCGACAGATGTTTTTC. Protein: CACDTATGGPPSWDTRQMFF.

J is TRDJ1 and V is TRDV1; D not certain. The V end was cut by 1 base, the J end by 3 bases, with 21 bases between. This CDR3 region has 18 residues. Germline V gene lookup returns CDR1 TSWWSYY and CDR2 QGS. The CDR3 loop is CALGERARILLRADKLIF. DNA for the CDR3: TGTGCTCTTGGGGAACGCGCCCGAATCCTCTTGAGGGCCGATAAACTCATCTTT.

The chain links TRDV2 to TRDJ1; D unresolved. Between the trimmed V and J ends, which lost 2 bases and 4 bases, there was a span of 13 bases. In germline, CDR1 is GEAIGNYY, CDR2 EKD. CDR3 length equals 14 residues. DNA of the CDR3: TGTGCCTGTGACAGGCTATTAGACATCGATAAACTCATCTTT. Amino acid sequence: CACDRLLDIDKLIF.

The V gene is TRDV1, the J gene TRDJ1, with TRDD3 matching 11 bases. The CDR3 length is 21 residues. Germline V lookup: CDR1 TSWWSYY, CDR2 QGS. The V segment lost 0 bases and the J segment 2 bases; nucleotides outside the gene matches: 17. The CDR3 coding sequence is TGTGCTCTTGGGGAACTATGGCCTCCCCCCTGGGGGATACATGAAACCGATAAACTCATCTTT. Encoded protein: CALGELWPPPWGIHETDKLIF.

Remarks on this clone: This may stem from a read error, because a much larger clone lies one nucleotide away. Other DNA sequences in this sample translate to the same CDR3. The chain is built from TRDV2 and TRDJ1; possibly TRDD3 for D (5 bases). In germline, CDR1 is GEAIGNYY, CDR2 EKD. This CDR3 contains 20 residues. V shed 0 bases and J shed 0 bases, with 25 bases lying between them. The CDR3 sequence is CACDTVESRGSHPYTDKLIF. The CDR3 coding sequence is TGTGCCTGTGACACCGTGGAGAGTAGGGGGTCCCACCCTTACACCGATAAACTCATCTTT.

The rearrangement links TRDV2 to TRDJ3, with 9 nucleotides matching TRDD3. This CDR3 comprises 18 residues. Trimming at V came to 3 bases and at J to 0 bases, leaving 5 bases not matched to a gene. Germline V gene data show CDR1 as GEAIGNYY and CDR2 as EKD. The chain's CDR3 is CACDAGGSSSWDTRQMFF. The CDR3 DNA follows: TGTGCCTGTGACGCTGGGGGATCCTCCTCCTGGGACACCCGACAGATGTTTTTC.

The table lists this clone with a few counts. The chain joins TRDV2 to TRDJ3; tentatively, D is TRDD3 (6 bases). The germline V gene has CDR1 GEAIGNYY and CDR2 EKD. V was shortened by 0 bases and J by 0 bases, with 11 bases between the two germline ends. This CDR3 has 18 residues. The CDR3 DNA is TGTGCCTGTGACACCGCTGGGGACCCCTCCTGGGACACCCGACAGATGTTTTTC. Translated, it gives CACDTAGDPSWDTRQMFF.

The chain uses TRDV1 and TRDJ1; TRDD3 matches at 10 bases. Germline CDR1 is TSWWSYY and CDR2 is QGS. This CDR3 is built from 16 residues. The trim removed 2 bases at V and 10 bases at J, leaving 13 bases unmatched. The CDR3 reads CALGEYRPGDTWGLIF. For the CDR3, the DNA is TGTGCTCTTGGGGAATATAGACCGGGGGATACGTGGGGACTCATCTTT.

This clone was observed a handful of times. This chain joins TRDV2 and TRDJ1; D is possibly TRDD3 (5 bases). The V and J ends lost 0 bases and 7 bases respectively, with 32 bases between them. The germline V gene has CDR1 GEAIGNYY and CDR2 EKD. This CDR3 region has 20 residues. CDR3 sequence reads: CACDTGRGIRLRMLAGKLIF. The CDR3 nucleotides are TGTGCCTGTGACACCGGGAGGGGTATACGACTCAGGATGCTCGCCGGTAAACTCATCTTT.

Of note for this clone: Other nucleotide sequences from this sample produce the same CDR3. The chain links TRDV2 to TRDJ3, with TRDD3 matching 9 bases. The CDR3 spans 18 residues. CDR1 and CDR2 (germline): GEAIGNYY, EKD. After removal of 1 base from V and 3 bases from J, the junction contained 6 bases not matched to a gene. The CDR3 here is CACDTGGYRSWDTRQMFF. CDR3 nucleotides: TGTGCCTGTGACACTGGGGGATATAGGAGCTGGGACACCCGACAGATGTTTTTC.

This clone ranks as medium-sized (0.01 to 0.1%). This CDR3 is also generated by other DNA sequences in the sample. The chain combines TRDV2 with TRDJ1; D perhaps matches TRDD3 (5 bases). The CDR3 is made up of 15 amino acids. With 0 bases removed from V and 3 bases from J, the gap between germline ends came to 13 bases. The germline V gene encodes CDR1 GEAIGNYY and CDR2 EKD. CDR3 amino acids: CACDTVGPGSDKLIF. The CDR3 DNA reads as TGTGCCTGTGACACCGTGGGGCCCGGTTCCGATAAACTCATCTTT.

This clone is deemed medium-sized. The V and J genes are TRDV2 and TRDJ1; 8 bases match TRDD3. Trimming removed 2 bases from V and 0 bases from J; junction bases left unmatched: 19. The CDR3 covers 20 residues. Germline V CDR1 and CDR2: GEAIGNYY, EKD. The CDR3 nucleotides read TGTGCCTGTGACAAACTACCGACTCGTACTGGGGGCCTGTACACCGATAAACTCATCTTT. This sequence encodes CACDKLPTRTGGLYTDKLIF.

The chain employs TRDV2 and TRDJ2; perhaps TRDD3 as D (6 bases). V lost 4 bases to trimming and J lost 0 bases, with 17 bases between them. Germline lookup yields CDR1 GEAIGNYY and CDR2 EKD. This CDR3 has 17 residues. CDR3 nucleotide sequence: TGTGCCTGTGATCCAATACTGGGAGGGTCTTTGACAGCACAACTCTTCTTT. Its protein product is CACDPILGGSLTAQLFF.

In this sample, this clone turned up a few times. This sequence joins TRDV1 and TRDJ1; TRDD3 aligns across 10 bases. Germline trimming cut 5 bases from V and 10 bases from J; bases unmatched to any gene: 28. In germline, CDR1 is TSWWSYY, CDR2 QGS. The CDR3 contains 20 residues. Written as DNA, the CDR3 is TGTGCTCTTGGGTCTGCTCCTAGGGGCGTTGGAGGGGGGATACGGTTTAGACTCATCTTT. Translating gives CALGSAPRGVGGGIRFRLIF.

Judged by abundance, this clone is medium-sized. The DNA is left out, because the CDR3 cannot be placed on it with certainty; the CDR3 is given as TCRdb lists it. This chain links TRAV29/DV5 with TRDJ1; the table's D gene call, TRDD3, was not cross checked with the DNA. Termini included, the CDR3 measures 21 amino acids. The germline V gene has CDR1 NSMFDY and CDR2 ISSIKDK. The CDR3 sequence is CSVLLCSKRGNSRPDVDKLIF.

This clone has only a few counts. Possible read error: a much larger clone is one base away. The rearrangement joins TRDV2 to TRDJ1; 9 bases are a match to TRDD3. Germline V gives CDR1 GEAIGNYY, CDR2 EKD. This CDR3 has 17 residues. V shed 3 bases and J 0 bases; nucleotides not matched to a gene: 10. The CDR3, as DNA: TGTGCCTGTGACTGCATCGTACTGGGGGACCACACCGATAAACTCATCTTT. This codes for CACDCIVLGDHTDKLIF.

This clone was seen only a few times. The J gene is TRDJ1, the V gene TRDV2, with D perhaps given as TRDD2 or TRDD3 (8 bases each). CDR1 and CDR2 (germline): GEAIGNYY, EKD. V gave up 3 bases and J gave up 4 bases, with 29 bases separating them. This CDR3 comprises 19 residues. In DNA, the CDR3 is TGTGCCTGTGACGGCCTTCCTAATACTGGGGGCCATACAAGCGATAAACTCATCTTT. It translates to CACDGLPNTGGHTSDKLIF.

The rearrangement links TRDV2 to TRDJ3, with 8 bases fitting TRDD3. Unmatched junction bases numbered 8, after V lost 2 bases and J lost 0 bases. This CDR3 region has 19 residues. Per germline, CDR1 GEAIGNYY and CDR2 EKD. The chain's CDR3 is CACDSTGGSSSWDTRQMFF. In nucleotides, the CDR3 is TGTGCCTGTGACAGTACTGGGGGCTCTTCCTCCTGGGACACCCGACAGATGTTTTTC.

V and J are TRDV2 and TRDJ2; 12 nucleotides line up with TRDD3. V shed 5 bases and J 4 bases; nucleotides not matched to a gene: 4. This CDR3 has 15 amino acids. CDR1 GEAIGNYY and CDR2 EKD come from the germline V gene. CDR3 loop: CACVTGGYWTAQLFF. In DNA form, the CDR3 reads TGTGCCTGTGTTACTGGGGGATACTGGACAGCACAACTCTTCTTT.

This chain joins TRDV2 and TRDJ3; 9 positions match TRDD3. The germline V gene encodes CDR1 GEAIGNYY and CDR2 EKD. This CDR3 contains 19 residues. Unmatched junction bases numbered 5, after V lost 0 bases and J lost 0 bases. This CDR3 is CACDTGNWGNSWDTRQMFF. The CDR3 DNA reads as TGTGCCTGTGACACCGGTAACTGGGGGAACTCCTGGGACACCCGACAGATGTTTTTC.

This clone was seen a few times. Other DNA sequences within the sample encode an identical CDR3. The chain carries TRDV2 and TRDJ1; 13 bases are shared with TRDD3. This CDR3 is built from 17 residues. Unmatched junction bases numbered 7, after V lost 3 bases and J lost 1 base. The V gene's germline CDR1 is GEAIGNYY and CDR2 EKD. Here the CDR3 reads CACDALLGDTRTDKLIF. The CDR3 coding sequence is TGTGCCTGTGACGCCTTACTGGGGGATACGCGCACCGATAAACTCATCTTT.

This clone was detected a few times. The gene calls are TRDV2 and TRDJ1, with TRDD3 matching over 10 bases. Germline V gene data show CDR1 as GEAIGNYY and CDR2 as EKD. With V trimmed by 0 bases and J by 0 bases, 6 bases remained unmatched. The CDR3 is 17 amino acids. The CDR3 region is CACDTVTTGGYTDKLIF. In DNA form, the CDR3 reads TGTGCCTGTGACACCGTAACTACTGGGGGATACACCGATAAACTCATCTTT.

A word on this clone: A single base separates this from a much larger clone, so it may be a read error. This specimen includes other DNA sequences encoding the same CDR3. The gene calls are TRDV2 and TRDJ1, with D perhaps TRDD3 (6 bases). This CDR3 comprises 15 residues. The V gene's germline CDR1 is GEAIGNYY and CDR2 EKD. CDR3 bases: TGTGCCTGTGACCCCGTGGGGGGGGACACCGACAAACTCATCTTT. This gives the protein CACDPVGGDTDKLIF.

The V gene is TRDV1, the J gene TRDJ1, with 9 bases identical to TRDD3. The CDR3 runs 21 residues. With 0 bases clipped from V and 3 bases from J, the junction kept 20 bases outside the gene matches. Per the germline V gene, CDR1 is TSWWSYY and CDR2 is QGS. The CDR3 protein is CALGELVGLPLGDWRSDKLIF. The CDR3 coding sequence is TGTGCTCTTGGGGAACTAGTGGGCCTTCCTCTGGGGGATTGGAGGTCCGATAAACTCATCTTT.

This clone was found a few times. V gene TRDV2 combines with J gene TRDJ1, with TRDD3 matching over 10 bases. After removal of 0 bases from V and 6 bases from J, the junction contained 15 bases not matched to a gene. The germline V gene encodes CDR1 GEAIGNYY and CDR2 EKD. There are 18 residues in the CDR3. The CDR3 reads CACDTVRTGGSRDYKLIF. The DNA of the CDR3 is TGTGCCTGTGACACCGTCCGGACTGGGGGATCCCGAGATTATAAACTCATCTTT.

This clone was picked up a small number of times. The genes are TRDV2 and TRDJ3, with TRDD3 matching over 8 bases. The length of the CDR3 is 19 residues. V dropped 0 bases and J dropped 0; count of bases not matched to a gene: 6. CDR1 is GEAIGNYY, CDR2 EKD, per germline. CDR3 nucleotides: TGTGCCTGTGACACCGCTGGGGGAGGGAGCTCCTGGGACACCCGACAGATGTTTTTC. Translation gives CACDTAGGGSSWDTRQMFF.

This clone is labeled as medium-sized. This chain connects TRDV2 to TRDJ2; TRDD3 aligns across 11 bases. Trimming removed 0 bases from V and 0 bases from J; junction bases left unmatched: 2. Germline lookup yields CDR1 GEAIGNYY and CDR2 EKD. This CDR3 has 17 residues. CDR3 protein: CACDTIGGYALTAQLFF. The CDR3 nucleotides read TGTGCCTGTGACACCATTGGGGGATACGCTTTGACAGCACAACTCTTCTTT.

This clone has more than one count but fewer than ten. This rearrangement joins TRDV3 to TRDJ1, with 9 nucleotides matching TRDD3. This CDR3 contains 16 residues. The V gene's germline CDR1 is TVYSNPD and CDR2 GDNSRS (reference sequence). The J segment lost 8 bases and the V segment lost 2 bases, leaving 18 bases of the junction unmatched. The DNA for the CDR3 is TGTGCCTTTCCGCGTACTGGGGGACGACCCTTACTCAAACTCATCTTT. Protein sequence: CAFPRTGGRPLLKLIF.

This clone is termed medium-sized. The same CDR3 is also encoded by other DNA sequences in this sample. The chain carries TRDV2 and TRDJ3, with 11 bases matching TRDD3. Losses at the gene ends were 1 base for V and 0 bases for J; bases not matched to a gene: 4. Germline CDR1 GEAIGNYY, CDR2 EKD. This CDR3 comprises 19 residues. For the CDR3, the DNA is TGTGCCTGTGACACTGGGGGATACGCGAGCTCCTGGGACACCCGACAGATGTTTTTC. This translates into CACDTGGYASSWDTRQMFF.

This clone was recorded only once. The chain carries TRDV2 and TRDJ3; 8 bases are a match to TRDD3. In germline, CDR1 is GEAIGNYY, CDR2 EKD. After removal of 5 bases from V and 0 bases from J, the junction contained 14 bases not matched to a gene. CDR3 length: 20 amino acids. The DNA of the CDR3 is TGTGCCTGTGGCGCCTATGCTGGGGGACAACGCTCCTGGGACACCCGACAGATGTTTTTC. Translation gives CACGAYAGGQRSWDTRQMFF.

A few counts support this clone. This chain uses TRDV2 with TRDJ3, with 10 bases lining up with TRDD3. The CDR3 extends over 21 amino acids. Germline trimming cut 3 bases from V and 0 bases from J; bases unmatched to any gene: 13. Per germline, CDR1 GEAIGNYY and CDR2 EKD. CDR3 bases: TGTGCCTGTGACCCCCCAGGTACTGGGGGATGGGGCTCCTGGGACACCCGACAGATGTTTTTC. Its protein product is CACDPPGTGGWGSWDTRQMFF.

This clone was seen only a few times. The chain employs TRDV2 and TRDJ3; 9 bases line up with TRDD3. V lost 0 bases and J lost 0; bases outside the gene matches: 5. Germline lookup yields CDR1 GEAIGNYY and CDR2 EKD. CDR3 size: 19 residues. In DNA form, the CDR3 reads TGTGCCTGTGACACCGTACTGGGGGAGGTCTCCTGGGACACCCGACAGATGTTTTTC. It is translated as CACDTVLGEVSWDTRQMFF.